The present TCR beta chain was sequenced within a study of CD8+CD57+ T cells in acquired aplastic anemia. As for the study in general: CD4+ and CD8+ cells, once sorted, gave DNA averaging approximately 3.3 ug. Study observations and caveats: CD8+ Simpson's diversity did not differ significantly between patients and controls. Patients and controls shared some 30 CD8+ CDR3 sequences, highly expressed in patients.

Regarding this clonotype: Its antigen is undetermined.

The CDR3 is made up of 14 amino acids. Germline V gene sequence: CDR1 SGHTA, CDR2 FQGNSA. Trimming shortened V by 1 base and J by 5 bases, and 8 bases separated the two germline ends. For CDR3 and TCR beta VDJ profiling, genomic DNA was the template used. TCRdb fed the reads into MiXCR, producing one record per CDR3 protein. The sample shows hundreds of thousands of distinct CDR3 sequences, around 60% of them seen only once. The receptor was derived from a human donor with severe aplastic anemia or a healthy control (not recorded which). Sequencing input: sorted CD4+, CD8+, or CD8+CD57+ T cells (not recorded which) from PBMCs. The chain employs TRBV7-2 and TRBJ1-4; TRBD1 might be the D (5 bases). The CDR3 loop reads CASSLGRTNEKLFF. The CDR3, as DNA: TGTGCCAGCAGCTTAGGTCGGACAAATGAAAAACTGTTTTTT.